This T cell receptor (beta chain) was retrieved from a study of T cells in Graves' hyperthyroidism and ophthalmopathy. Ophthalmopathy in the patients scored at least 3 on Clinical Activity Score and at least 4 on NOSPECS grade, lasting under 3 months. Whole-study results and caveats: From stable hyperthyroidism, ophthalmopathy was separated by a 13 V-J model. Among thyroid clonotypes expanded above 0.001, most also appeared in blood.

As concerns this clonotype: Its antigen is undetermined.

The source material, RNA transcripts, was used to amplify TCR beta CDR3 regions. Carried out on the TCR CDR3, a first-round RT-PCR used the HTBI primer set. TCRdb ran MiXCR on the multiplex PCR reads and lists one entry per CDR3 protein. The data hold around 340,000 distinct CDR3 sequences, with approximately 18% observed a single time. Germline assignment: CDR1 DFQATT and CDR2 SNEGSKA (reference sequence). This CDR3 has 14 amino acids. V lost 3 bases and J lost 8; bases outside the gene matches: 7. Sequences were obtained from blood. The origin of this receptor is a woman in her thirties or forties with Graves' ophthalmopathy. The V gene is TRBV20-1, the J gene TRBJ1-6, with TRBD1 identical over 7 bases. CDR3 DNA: TGCAGTGCTAGGCTTGGACAGGTCTATTCACCCCTCCACTTT. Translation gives CSARLGQVYSPLHF.